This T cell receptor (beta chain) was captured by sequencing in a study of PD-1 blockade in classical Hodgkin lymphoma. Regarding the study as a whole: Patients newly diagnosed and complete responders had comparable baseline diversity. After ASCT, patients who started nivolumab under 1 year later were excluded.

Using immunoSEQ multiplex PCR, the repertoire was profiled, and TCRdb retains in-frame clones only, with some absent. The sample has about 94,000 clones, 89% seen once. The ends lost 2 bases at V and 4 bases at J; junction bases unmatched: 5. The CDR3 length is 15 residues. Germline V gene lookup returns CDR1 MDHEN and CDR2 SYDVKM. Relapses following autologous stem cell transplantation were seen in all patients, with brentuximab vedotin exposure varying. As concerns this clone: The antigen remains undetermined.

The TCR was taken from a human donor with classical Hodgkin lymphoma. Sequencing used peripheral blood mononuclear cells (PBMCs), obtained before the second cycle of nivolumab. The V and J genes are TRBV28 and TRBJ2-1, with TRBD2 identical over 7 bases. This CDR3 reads CASSLPGRDYNEQFF. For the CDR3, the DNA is TGTGCCAGCAGTTTACCGGGGAGGGATTACAATGAGCAGTTCTTC.